Listed below are T cell receptor beta chains from one sample, sequenced in a study of T cell responses to AZD1222 COVID-19 vaccine. The assay was immunoSEQ multiplex PCR, and TCRdb's table has in-frame clones only and misses some. The table lists roughly 180,000 clones, 85% to 95% of them singletons. Specimen: peripheral blood, collected 28 days after the second AZD1222 dose. These receptor sequences come from an adult who received the AZD1222 COVID-19 vaccine. The CDR3 runs from the conserved cysteine through the conserved F or W. The D gene is left open where the match is weak. Rows may omit the clone size; those that give it use once, few, many or a size class.

D	V	size	J	CDR3	DNA
TRBD2	TRBV7-9	once	TRBJ2-5	CASSRGLAAETQYF	TGTGCCAGCAGCCGGGGACTAGCGGCGGAGACCCAGTACTTC
-	TRBV5-1	-	TRBJ1-5	CASSLAGGASQPQHF	TGCGCCAGCAGCTTGGCCGGAGGGGCCAGTCAGCCCCAGCATTTT
TRBD1	TRBV6-5	-	TRBJ1-3	CASSRDSEPGNTIYF	TGTGCCAGCAGCCGGGACAGCGAGCCTGGAAACACCATATATTTT
-	TRBV29-1	-	TRBJ1-3	CSVTSASGNTIYF	TGCAGCGTGACCTCGGCCTCTGGAAACACCATATATTTT
TRBD2	TRBV9	-	TRBJ2-7	CASSAGLAGGRGEQYF	TGTGCCAGCAGCGCAGGACTAGCGGGAGGCCGGGGGGAGCAGTACTTC
-	TRBV21-1	-	TRBJ1-4	CASSKWGTAHNEKLFF	TGTGCCAGCAGCAAATGGGGGACCGCGCATAATGAAAAACTGTTTTTT
TRBD1	TRBV19	-	TRBJ2-7	CASSGGTGPYEQYF	TGTGCCAGTAGTGGCGGGACAGGTCCCTACGAGCAGTACTTC
TRBD1	TRBV27	-	TRBJ1-1	CASGRQGVRTEAFF	TGTGCCAGCGGAAGACAGGGGGTACGGACTGAAGCTTTCTTT
TRBD1	TRBV11-2	-	TRBJ2-3	CASSLGGQSSSTDTQYF	TGTGCCAGCAGCTTAGGGGGACAGTCCTCTAGCACAGATACGCAGTATTTT
TRBD1	TRBV3-1/TRBV3-2	-	TRBJ2-5	CASRDRGLETQYF	TGTGCCAGCAGGGACAGGGGGCTAGAGACCCAGTACTTC
-	TRBV25-1	-	TRBJ2-2	CASAKGLTGELFF	TGTGCCAGCGCTAAAGGGCTCACCGGGGAGCTGTTTTTT
-	TRBV18	-	TRBJ1-4	CASSPGGGYSNEKLFF	TGTGCCAGCTCACCAGGCGGGGGCTACTCTAATGAAAAACTGTTTTTT
-	TRBV11-2	-	TRBJ2-3	CASSLLQRGTDTQYF	TGTGCCAGCAGCTTGCTCCAGCGGGGCACAGATACGCAGTATTTT
-	TRBV4-1	-	TRBJ1-3	CASSQELRSSGNTIYF	TGCGCCAGCAGCCAAGAACTTCGGAGTTCTGGAAACACCATATATTTT
TRBD1	TRBV11-1	-	TRBJ2-7	CASSQGQVQTYEQYF	TGTGCCAGCAGCCAAGGACAGGTCCAAACCTACGAGCAGTACTTC
-	TRBV27	-	TRBJ1-2	CASSLSGAIGNGYTF	TGTGCCAGCAGTTTATCGGGGGCAATTGGCAATGGCTACACCTTC
-	TRBV6-1	-	TRBJ2-5	CASSEVSMLGSETQYF	TGTGCCAGCAGTGAGGTATCTATGCTCGGGAGCGAGACCCAGTACTTC
TRBD1	TRBV27	once	TRBJ1-2	CASTSTGEGYTF	TGTGCCAGCACGTCCACAGGGGAAGGTTACACCTTC
-	TRBV7-6	-	TRBJ2-5	CASSASTVIQETQYF	TGTGCCAGCAGCGCCTCGACAGTGATCCAAGAGACCCAGTACTTC
-	TRBV6-5	few	TRBJ2-6	CASEREAGANVLTF	TGTGCCAGCGAACGAGAGGCTGGGGCCAACGTCCTGACTTTC
TRBD1	TRBV5-1	-	TRBJ1-5	CASSQGQGSQPQHF	TGCGCCAGCAGCCAGGGACAGGGCAGCCAGCCCCAGCATTTT
-	TRBV19	-	TRBJ1-1	CASSIDPPPNTEAFF	TGTGCCAGTAGTATAGACCCGCCTCCGAACACTGAAGCTTTCTTT